This TCR beta chain originates from a study of T cell responses to AZD1222 COVID-19 vaccine. Study results and limitations: Reports indicate that nearly half of spike-specific TCRs are directed at unmutated variant regions. The sample set comprised mostly white British donors with more females, and clonal diversity was possibly underestimated.

Profiling relied on immunoSEQ multiplex PCR, and the TCRdb table lists in-frame clones only, not all of them. Of over 120,000 clones listed, over 85% are singletons. Second doses at about 4 or about 12 weeks were pooled. On this clone: Its antigen is currently unknown.

Germline V gives CDR1 LNHDA, CDR2 SQIVND (reference sequence). Deletions cut 3 bases from V and 6 bases from J, with 21 bases between. The CDR3 consists of 17 residues. Sequencing used peripheral blood, obtained 28 days after the second AZD1222 dose. The chain joins TRBV19 to TRBJ1-5; tentatively, D is TRBD1 (5 bases). The receptor was derived from an adult who received the AZD1222 COVID-19 vaccine. The CDR3 nucleotides read TGTGCCAGTAGTATTAGTCCTCAGGGCCCGGGGAGTCAGCCCCAGCATTTT. Its translation is CASSISPQGPGSQPQHF. The full variable domain, its missing parts supplied by reference TRBV19 and TRBJ1-5, is DGGITQSPKYLFRKEGQNVTLSCEQNLNHDAMYWYRQDPGQGLRLIYYSQIVNDFQKGDIAEGYSVSREKKESFPLTVTSAQKNPTAFYLCASSISPQGPGSQPQHFGDGTRLSIL.